The present entry profiles one T cell receptor beta chain with its context. The antigen is unknown. The sample comes from a study of shared clonotypes between healthy human individuals. Across the whole study: A donor's plate count was three for CD4 naive and three for CD4 memory; CD8 naive had two and CD8 memory one.

Findings and limits, study-wide: Sequencing depth was predicted to influence how clonotypes are shared among donors.

Tens of thousands of T cell genomes, or approximately 200 ng DNA, went into the sorted-subset replicate PCRs. Generated by immunoSEQ multiplex PCR, the TCRdb table keeps only in-frame clones and is missing some. This table has around 600,000 clones, 98% appearing once. CDR3 length: 14 residues. Germline CDR1 is SEHNR and CDR2 is FQNEAQ (reference sequence). Trimming took 5 bases from V and 2 from J, leaving 13 bases between them. The naive CD8 subset, CD45RO-negative cells positively selected for CCR7, excluded terminally differentiated effector memory CD45RA+ cells. The rearrangement uses TRBV7-9 and TRBJ2-7; possibly TRBD1 for D (6 bases). The source of this sequence is a man aged 25-40 years in good health. The specimen sequenced was naive CD8+ T cells sorted from blood. CDR3: CASSGVQGTYEQYF. The CDR3 nucleotides are TGTGCCAGCAGCGGAGTACAGGGAACCTACGAGCAGTACTTC.